This paragraph covers one T cell receptor beta chain sequence. Its specificity is unknown. This specimen belongs to a study of T cell responses to AZD1222 COVID-19 vaccine. Study-wide results and limits: Reportedly, nearly half of unique spike TCRs recognized epitopes outside B.1.351/B.1.1.7 mutations. In a largely white British group with more females than males, clonal diversity was possibly underestimated. Repertoires were obtained solely post-peak T cell response. Across spike, vaccine-associated CD4 TCRs were found, dominant at 160-218 and 743-854.

Libraries were prepared by immunoSEQ multiplex PCR; TCRdb keeps only in-frame clonotypes and omits some of them. The data show approximately 110,000 clones, approximately 90% seen once. The germline CDR1 and CDR2 sequences are SGHTA and FQGNSA. The CDR3 covers 16 residues. The V end lost 5 bases, the J end lost 7 bases, and 18 bases lay between the germline ends. This clonotype was sampled from an adult who received the AZD1222 COVID-19 vaccine. This chain joins TRBV7-2 and TRBJ1-6; TRBD1 might be the D (5 bases). The source material was peripheral blood, sampled 28 days after the second AZD1222 dose. The CDR3 DNA reads as TGTGCCAGCAGCCCCACCCTGGGGACGGCAAATTCACCCCTCCACTTT. Its protein is CASSPTLGTANSPLHF.